These T cell receptor beta chains were read from a single sample in a study of shared clonotypes between healthy human individuals. TCRdb keeps only in-frame clones here, not all; method: immunoSEQ multiplex PCR. Among 600,000 or so clones listed, 95% to 98% were seen once. Sequencing used naive CD8+ T cells sorted from blood. The receptors were gathered from a man under 40 in good health. The CDR3 runs from the conserved cysteine through the conserved F or W. D genes are given only for firm matches.

V gene,J gene,D gene,CDR3 DNA,CDR3 protein
TRBV9,TRBJ2-3,NA,TGTGCCAGCAGCGTCCTTTATGGCGGATCATTCACAGATACGCAGTATTTT,CASSVLYGGSFTDTQYF
TRBV5-1,TRBJ2-7,NA,TGCGCCAGCAGCTTGGCCTTGGGTACCCCCTACGAGCAGTACTTC,CASSLALGTPYEQYF
TRBV6-5,TRBJ2-7,NA,TGTGCCAGCAATGAGGGTCAGCGTCCCTACGAGCAGTACTTC,CASNEGQRPYEQYF
TRBV7-9,TRBJ1-1,NA,TGTGCCAGCAGCTCAGGGTGGACCACTGAAGCTTTCTTT,CASSSGWTTEAFF
TRBV11-2,TRBJ2-3,NA,TGTGCCAGCAGCATACTAGATACGCAGTATTTT,CASSILDTQYF
TRBV30,TRBJ2-1,TRBD1,TGTGCCTGGACCTCCGGGACAGGGATGGGTCATGAGCAGTTCTTC,CAWTSGTGMGHEQFF
TRBV4-2,TRBJ2-7,TRBD2,TGTGCCAGCAGCCATGGCACTAGCGAGGTCTACGAGCAGTACTTC,CASSHGTSEVYEQYF
TRBV6-5,TRBJ1-3,TRBD1,TGTGCCAGCAGTATAGCAGGGGGCTCTGGAAACACCATATATTTT,CASSIAGGSGNTIYF
TRBV15,TRBJ2-7,TRBD2,TGTGCCACCAGCAGAGATAAGGGAGGGTTCTACGAGCAGTACTTC,CATSRDKGGFYEQYF
TRBV7-9,TRBJ2-6,NA,TGTGCCAGCAGCCATAGGGGCTCTGGGGCCAACGTCCTGACTTTC,CASSHRGSGANVLTF
TRBV11-2,TRBJ2-1,NA,TGTGCCAGCAGCTTACTCGACAATGAGCAGTTCTTC,CASSLLDNEQFF
TRBV7-9,TRBJ2-2,NA,TGTGCCAGCAGCTTAGAGGGTTGGGAGCTGTTTTTT,CASSLEGWELFF
TRBV29-1,TRBJ2-2,TRBD2,TGCAGCGTTGAACTGAGCGGGAGCTACACCGGGGAGCTGTTTTTT,CSVELSGSYTGELFF